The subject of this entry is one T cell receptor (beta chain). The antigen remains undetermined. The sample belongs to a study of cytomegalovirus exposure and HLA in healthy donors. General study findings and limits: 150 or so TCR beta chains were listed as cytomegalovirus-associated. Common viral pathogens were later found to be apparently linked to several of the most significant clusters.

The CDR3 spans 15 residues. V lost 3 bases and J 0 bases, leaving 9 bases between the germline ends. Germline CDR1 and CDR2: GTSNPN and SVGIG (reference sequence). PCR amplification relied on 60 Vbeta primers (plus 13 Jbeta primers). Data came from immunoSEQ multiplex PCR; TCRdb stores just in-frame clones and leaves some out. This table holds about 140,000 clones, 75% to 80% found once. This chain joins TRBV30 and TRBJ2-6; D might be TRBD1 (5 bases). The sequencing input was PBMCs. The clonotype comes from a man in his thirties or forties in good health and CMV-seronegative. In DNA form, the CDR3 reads TGTGCCTGGAGGAAGGGGCCCTCTGGGGCCAACGTCCTGACTTTC. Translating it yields CAWRKGPSGANVLTF.